This T cell receptor (beta chain) was captured by sequencing in a study of blood T cell repertoires in COVID-19. For the study at large: From the United States, Italy and Spain came samples of acute and convalescent COVID-19. Sample material is recorded as cDNA or gDNA derived from T cells, B-cell-depleted T cells, or PBMCs.

Germline V gene sequence: CDR1 PRHDT, CDR2 FYEKMQ (reference sequence). V gave up 0 bases and J gave up 3 bases, with 20 bases separating them. The CDR3 spans 18 residues. Per the original data handling: Estimated nucleated cell counts came from reference gene primer amplification. Profiled with immunoSEQ multiplex PCR; TCRdb holds only in-frame clones, not every one. Clone size and V and J calls were adopted from that table, with D and trimming inferred from the DNA. In the table there are about 85,000 clones, approximately 88% of which are singletons. This TCR was recovered from a man between 60 and 70 years old with acute or convalescent COVID-19. The sequenced sample consisted of peripheral blood. The chain joins TRBV13 to TRBJ1-1; D ambiguous. CDR3: CASSLGLGLGRRDTEAFF. CDR3 nucleotides: TGTGCCAGCAGCTTAGGCCTCGGACTCGGGAGGAGGGACACTGAAGCTTTCTTT.